Following are 25 T cell receptor beta chains from one sample sequenced in a study of T cell changes during pregnancy in multiple sclerosis. Sequencing was performed with immunoSEQ multiplex PCR; in TCRdb, only in-frame clones are kept and a portion is missing. The table includes 30,000 to 40,000 clones, 94% detected once. Here the sequenced sample was CD4+ T cells from peripheral blood mononuclear cells, taken in the second trimester of pregnancy. The receptors originated from a female donor with multiple sclerosis, enrolled in a pregnancy study.

The chain joins TRBV15 to TRBJ2-7, with no clear D. CDR1 and CDR2 from the germline V gene are LNHNV and YYDKDF (reference sequence). Trimming removed 1 base at V and 6 bases at J, with 10 bases between. The CDR3 consists of 13 residues. CDR3 residues: CATSRVQYGEQYF. The CDR3 DNA reads as TGTGCCACCAGCAGAGTACAGTACGGCGAGCAGTACTTC.

This chain joins TRBV4-1 and TRBJ2-2; 11 bases agree with TRBD1. From germline, CDR1 is MGHRA and CDR2 YSYEKL. The CDR3 is made up of 14 amino acids. Trimming removed 6 bases from V and 12 bases from J; junction bases left unmatched: 9. CDR3 loop: CASRPIGQGAKLFF. The CDR3 coding sequence is TGCGCCAGCAGACCCATAGGACAGGGGGCGAAGCTGTTTTTT.

V and J are TRBV10-3 and TRBJ1-5; possible D gene TRBD1, 6 bases. The CDR3 spans 14 residues. The V gene lost 5 bases and the J gene lost 8 bases, with 16 bases spanning the gap. The V gene's germline CDR1 is ENHRY and CDR2 SYGVKD. The CDR3 DNA sequence: TGTGCCATCAGTTCTACAGGGTCCAGGGAGCCCCAGCATTTT. Translating it yields CAISSTGSREPQHF.

The V and J genes are TRBV7-3 and TRBJ2-1; 11 bases are shared with TRBD1. The CDR3 extends over 15 amino acids. With V trimmed by 5 bases and J by 6 bases, 6 bases remained unmatched. The germline gives CDR1 SGHTA, CDR2 FQGTGA. CDR3: CASSPGTGGTNEQFF. The CDR3 DNA reads as TGTGCCAGCAGCCCTGGGACAGGGGGGACCAATGAGCAGTTCTTC.

The V and J genes are TRBV4-1 and TRBJ1-1; 7 bases agree with TRBD1. The V gene end was trimmed by 1 base and the J gene end by 6 bases; junction bases not matched to a gene: 14. The CDR3 is made up of 17 amino acids. CDR1 MGHRA and CDR2 YSYEKL come from the germline V gene. This CDR3 is CASSQGSGGPTRPEAFF. The CDR3, as DNA: TGCGCCAGCAGCCAAGGGTCAGGGGGACCCACCCGCCCTGAAGCTTTCTTT.

The V and J genes are TRBV2 and TRBJ1-5; no clear D. The CDR3 contains 14 residues. The germline V and J ends were trimmed by 1 base and 3 bases, with 7 bases remaining between them. Germline V gene sequence: CDR1 SNHLY, CDR2 FYNNEI. CDR3 sequence (DNA): TGTGCCAGCAGTGAAGGGTGGCACAATCAGCCCCAGCATTTT. Residues: CASSEGWHNQPQHF.

The chain uses TRBV6-5 and TRBJ2-7; the D gene is possibly TRBD2 (7 bases). Germline V gene data show CDR1 as MNHEY and CDR2 as SVGAGI. The CDR3 extends over 14 amino acids. Trimming left V 5 bases short and J 5 bases short, with 16 bases between. The CDR3 region is CASSLGGGKNEQYF. CDR3 sequence (DNA): TGTGCCAGCAGTCTTGGGGGGGGCAAAAACGAGCAGTACTTC.

The chain joins TRBV30 to TRBJ1-5; D is unclear. The germline gives CDR1 GTSNPN, CDR2 SVGIG (reference sequence). CDR3 size: 14 residues. V lost 0 bases, J lost 3 bases, and 9 bases lay in between. The chain's CDR3 is CAWSVGGFNQPQHF. The CDR3, as DNA: TGTGCCTGGAGTGTAGGCGGGTTCAATCAGCCCCAGCATTTT. Full variable domain (rest looked up from reference TRBV30 and TRBJ1-5): SQTIHQWPATLVQPVGSPLSLECTVEGTSNPNLYWYRQAAGRGLQLLFYSVGIGQISSEVPQNLSASRPQDRQFILSSKKLLLSDSGFYLCAWSVGGFNQPQHFGDGTRLSIL.

CDR3 protein: CASSPTGLGDTEAFF. CDR3 coding DNA: TGTGCCAGCAGCCCGACAGGCCTCGGGGACACTGAAGCTTTCTTT. V is TRBV7-3 and J is TRBJ1-1; weak D call: TRBD1 (6 bases). The germline gives CDR1 SGHTA, CDR2 FQGTGA. This CDR3 has 15 amino acids. V lost 5 bases and J lost 3, with 16 bases in between.

This chain connects TRBV11-3 to TRBJ2-1; 8 bases line up with TRBD2. Germline trimming cut 4 bases from V and 6 bases from J; bases unmatched to any gene: 14. Germline CDR1 is SGHNT and CDR2 is YENEEA. This CDR3 region has 17 residues. The CDR3 DNA reads TGTGCCAGCAGCTCCTCCCGGGGGGGGCGTTCGGGCAATGAGCAGTTCTTC. Protein product: CASSSSRGGRSGNEQFF.

This chain joins TRBV5-1 and TRBJ2-1; tentatively, D is TRBD1 (6 bases). CDR1 is SGHRS, CDR2 YFSETQ, per germline. The CDR3 totals 18 residues. V dropped 3 bases and J dropped 6 bases, with 25 bases sitting between them. The CDR3 nucleotides are TGCGCCAGCAGCTCGGTAGTTTTTACAGGGTCCCTAGTCAATGAGCAGTTCTTC. This translates into CASSSVVFTGSLVNEQFF.

The rearrangement joins TRBV9 to TRBJ2-5; 9 bases fit TRBD2. Germline V gives CDR1 SGDLS, CDR2 YYNGEE. The J segment lost 5 bases and the V segment lost 2 bases, leaving 7 bases of the junction unmatched. The CDR3 contains 15 residues. CDR3 amino acids: CASSVTSGVRETQYF. The CDR3 nucleotides are TGTGCCAGCAGCGTGACTAGCGGTGTAAGGGAGACCCAGTACTTC.

The V gene is TRBV7-9, the J gene TRBJ1-5; D remains ambiguous. V lost 7 bases to trimming and J lost 0 bases, with 13 bases between them. Germline CDR1 SEHNR, CDR2 FQNEAQ (reference sequence). This CDR3 contains 15 residues. The CDR3: CASTAAGSSNQPQHF. CDR3 DNA: TGTGCCAGCACGGCGGCGGGGAGTAGCAATCAGCCCCAGCATTTT.

The gene calls are TRBV18 and TRBJ2-1, with 14 bases that match TRBD2. The junction had 4 bases not matched to a gene; V was cut back by 0 bases and J by 6 bases. Germline V gene lookup returns CDR1 KGHSH and CDR2 LQKENI. There are 17 residues in the CDR3. This CDR3 reads CASSPPGLAGGINEQFF. CDR3 nucleotides: TGTGCCAGCTCACCACCCGGACTAGCGGGAGGTATCAATGAGCAGTTCTTC.

This rearrangement joins TRBV7-9 to TRBJ1-1; 9 bases match TRBD1. J was trimmed by 8 bases and V by 5 bases; bases with no gene match: 15. This CDR3 contains 16 residues. The germline V gene has CDR1 SEHNR and CDR2 FQNEAQ (reference sequence). This CDR3 is CASSVPGQGETKEAFF. The CDR3 bases are TGTGCCAGCAGCGTCCCGGGACAGGGAGAAACTAAAGAAGCTTTCTTT.

The chain joins TRBV6-5 to TRBJ1-1; no definite D call. V lost 2 bases and J lost 2, with 9 bases in between. The V gene's germline CDR1 is MNHEY and CDR2 SVGAGI. The CDR3 has 14 amino acids. CDR3 DNA sequence: TGTGCCAGCAGTTACGCAGGTCTCAACACTGAAGCTTTCTTT. Encoded protein: CASSYAGLNTEAFF.

The gene calls are TRBV9 and TRBJ2-5; tentative D call: TRBD1 (6 bases). The V gene lost 0 bases and the J gene lost 4 bases, with 13 bases spanning the gap. The CDR3 has 15 residues. From germline, CDR1 is SGDLS and CDR2 YYNGEE. The CDR3: CASSVETGTIETQYF. The CDR3 DNA sequence: TGTGCCAGCAGCGTAGAGACCGGGACAATAGAGACCCAGTACTTC.

J is TRBJ1-2 and V is TRBV10-1; D is ambiguous. Trimming took off 3 bases at V and 2 bases at J, with 7 bases between the two ends. Germline V gene sequence: CDR1 WNHNN, CDR2 SYGVQD (reference sequence). The CDR3 totals 13 residues. CDR3 in amino acids: CASSDSTNYGYTF. For the CDR3, the DNA is TGCGCCAGCAGTGACAGTACGAACTATGGCTACACCTTC.

The chain uses TRBV5-5 and TRBJ1-2, with 7 bases matching TRBD1. Germline lookup yields CDR1 SGHKS and CDR2 YYEKEE (reference sequence). This CDR3 contains 15 residues. V was pared by 2 bases and J by 2 bases, with 6 bases of the junction left unmatched. CDR3 residues: CASSFDRDPNYGYTF. DNA for the CDR3: TGTGCCAGCAGCTTCGACAGGGATCCGAACTATGGCTACACCTTC.

The genes are TRBV7-6 and TRBJ1-1; possibly TRBD1 for D (5 bases). Germline loops: CDR1 SGHVS, CDR2 FNYEAQ. The ends were cut back, 4 bases at V and 7 bases at J, with 10 bases in the middle. The CDR3 length is 12 residues. This CDR3 is CASSSGASEAFF. Here the CDR3 DNA reads TGTGCCAGCAGCTCTGGGGCCAGTGAAGCTTTCTTT.

V gene TRBV5-1 combines with J gene TRBJ2-7; 12 bases map to TRBD1. After removal of 1 base from V and 0 bases from J, the junction contained 8 bases not matched to a gene. In germline, CDR1 is SGHRS, CDR2 YFSETQ. The CDR3 sequence is 18 residues long. CDR3 sequence (DNA): TGCGCCAGCAGCTTGTTTCCGGGACAGGGGGCCAGCTCCTACGAGCAGTACTTC. Translating it yields CASSLFPGQGASSYEQYF.

This chain links TRBV5-1 with TRBJ2-7; D perhaps matches TRBD2 (6 bases). CDR1 and CDR2 (germline): SGHRS, YFSETQ. This CDR3 comprises 15 residues. Deletions cut 1 base from V and 5 bases from J, with 16 bases between. The CDR3 loop reads CASSLLGREVNEQYF. The CDR3 DNA follows: TGCGCCAGCAGCTTGCTTGGCAGGGAGGTAAACGAGCAGTACTTC.

The rearrangement links TRBV19 to TRBJ1-1; D unresolved. This CDR3 region has 14 residues. V was shortened by 6 bases and J by 1 base, with 12 bases between the two germline ends. Germline V gene data show CDR1 as LNHDA and CDR2 as SQIVND (reference sequence). CDR3 region: CASRRPPGNTEAFF. CDR3 DNA: TGTGCCAGTAGGCGTCCCCCTGGGAACACTGAAGCTTTCTTT.

The V call is TRBV4-1, the J call TRBJ1-2; 8 nucleotides line up with TRBD1. The CDR3 consists of 17 residues. V was clipped by 4 bases and J by 1 base; unmatched bases: 11. The germline V gene encodes CDR1 MGHRA and CDR2 YSYEKL. CDR3 DNA: TGCGCCAGCAGCCTAGAGACAGGGGACTCCTATAACTATGGCTACACCTTC. As protein: CASSLETGDSYNYGYTF.

The V gene is TRBV4-1, the J gene TRBJ2-7; 10 bases map to TRBD2. Germline V gives CDR1 MGHRA, CDR2 YSYEKL. This CDR3 spans 16 amino acids. Unmatched junction bases numbered 7, after V lost 0 bases and J lost 5 bases. The DNA of the CDR3 is TGCGCCAGCAGCCAAGAGGGCCCACTAGCGGGACACGAGCAGTACTTC. This translates into CASSQEGPLAGHEQYF.